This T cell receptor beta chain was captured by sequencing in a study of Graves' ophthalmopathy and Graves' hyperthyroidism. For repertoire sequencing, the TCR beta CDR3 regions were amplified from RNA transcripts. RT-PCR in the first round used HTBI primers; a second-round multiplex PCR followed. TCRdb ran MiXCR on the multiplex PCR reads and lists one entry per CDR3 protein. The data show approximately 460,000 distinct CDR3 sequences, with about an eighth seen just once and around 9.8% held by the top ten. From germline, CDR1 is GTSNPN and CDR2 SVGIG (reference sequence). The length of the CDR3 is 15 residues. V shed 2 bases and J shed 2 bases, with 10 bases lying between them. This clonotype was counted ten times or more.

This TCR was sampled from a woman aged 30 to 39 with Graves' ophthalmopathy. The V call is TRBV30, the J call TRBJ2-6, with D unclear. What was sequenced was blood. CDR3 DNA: TGTGCCTGGAGTCCGAGGTTAACTGGGGCCAACGTCCTGACTTTC. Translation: CAWSPRLTGANVLTF. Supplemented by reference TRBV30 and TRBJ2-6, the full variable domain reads SQTIHQWPATLVQPVGSPLSLECTVEGTSNPNLYWYRQAAGRGLQLLFYSVGIGQISSEVPQNLSASRPQDRQFILSSKKLLLSDSGFYLCAWSPRLTGANVLTFGAGSRLTVL.